A single sample gave rise to the 32 T cell receptor beta chains below, sequenced in a study of vaccination effects on CD4 cells after COVID-19. Following a roughly 11-day culture, CD4+ T cells were purified. Vaccine administered to participants consisted of two doses of either BNT162b2 or mRNA-1273. These TCRs' antigens remain unknown. The protocol was immunoSEQ multiplex PCR, while the TCRdb copy is restricted to in-frame clones and leaves out a portion. The sample lists fewer than 35,000 clones, around 69% occurring once. The sample here was CD4+ T cells from PBMCs cultured without peptide, taken after COVID-19 vaccination. The receptors here all came from a human donor who received a COVID-19 vaccine.

The J gene is TRBJ1-4, the V gene TRBV28; TRBD1 agrees at 9 bases. This CDR3 comprises 13 residues. V was clipped by 5 bases and J by 6 bases; unmatched bases: 1. The germline V gene has CDR1 MDHEN and CDR2 SYDVKM. The CDR3 sequence is CASSTGGYEKLFF. CDR3 nucleotides: TGTGCCAGCAGTACAGGGGGCTATGAAAAACTGTTTTTT.

The genes are TRBV3-1 (or the pseudogene TRBV3-2) and TRBJ2-7; a weak D match, TRBD2 (7 bases). This CDR3 is built from 13 residues. Germline CDR1 reads LGHDT; CDR2 reads YNNKEL (reference sequence). V was pared by 4 bases and J by 2 bases, with 9 bases between. The CDR3 is CASSPGGPYEQYF. CDR3 sequence (DNA): TGTGCCAGCAGCCCCGGGGGGCCCTACGAGCAGTACTTC.

This sequence joins TRBV5-5 and TRBJ2-1, with D tentatively TRBD2 (6 bases). The germline V and J ends were trimmed by 4 bases and 5 bases, with 10 bases remaining between them. The V gene's germline CDR1 is SGHKS and CDR2 YYEKEE (reference sequence). The CDR3 sequence is 13 residues long. The CDR3 nucleotides are TGTGCCAGCAGCGCGGGACCCGACAATGAGCAGTTCTTC. This translates into CASSAGPDNEQFF.

The chain has TRBV27 and TRBJ2-7; 11 bases are shared with TRBD2. Trimming at V came to 6 bases and at J to 7 bases, leaving 8 bases not matched to a gene. Germline lookup yields CDR1 MNHEY and CDR2 SMNVEV (reference sequence). The CDR3 has 14 amino acids. The CDR3 nucleotides are TGTGCCAGCAGGCCCCTAGCGGGAGGAGGGGAGCAGTACTTC. It is translated as CASRPLAGGGEQYF.

This rearrangement joins TRBV7-2 to TRBJ2-1; 9 positions match TRBD1. The ends lost 5 bases at V and 6 bases at J; junction bases unmatched: 11. The CDR3 runs to 16 residues. Germline values: CDR1 SGHTA, CDR2 FQGNSA. In nucleotides, the CDR3 is TGTGCCAGCAGCAAGATGGGACAGGGAAACGGCAATGAGCAGTTCTTC. Encoded protein: CASSKMGQGNGNEQFF.

The V and J genes are TRBV29-1 and TRBJ2-1; no definite D call. Per germline, CDR1 SQVTM and CDR2 ANQGSEA. The CDR3 runs to 14 residues. The V gene lost 3 bases and the J gene lost 1 base, with 10 bases spanning the gap. CDR3 nucleotide sequence: TGCAGCGTTGAGGGCAGGCCTTCCTACAATGAGCAGTTCTTC. Translation: CSVEGRPSYNEQFF.

The CDR3 loop is CASSPKQGGGYGYTF. The CDR3 DNA sequence: TGTGCCAGCAGTCCCAAACAGGGGGGGGGCTATGGCTACACCTTC. The chain joins TRBV28 to TRBJ1-2, with 8 bases fitting TRBD1. CDR1 and CDR2 (germline): MDHEN, SYDVKM. CDR3 length: 15 amino acids. The V and J ends lost 5 bases and 4 bases, in that order; junction bases with no gene match: 9.

The rearrangement links TRBV12-3 or TRBV12-4 to TRBJ1-1, with D uncertain. The V end lost 6 bases, the J end lost 10 bases, and 15 bases lay between the germline ends. There are 12 residues in the CDR3. CDR3 sequence reads: CASSPRVGVAFF. CDR3 nucleotide sequence: TGTGCCAGCAGCCCGCGGGTCGGGGTAGCTTTCTTT.

The genes are TRBV9 and TRBJ2-2, with no clear D. V lost 7 bases and J lost 3, with 7 bases in between. This CDR3 has 12 amino acids. Per germline, CDR1 SGDLS and CDR2 YYNGEE. The CDR3 sequence is CASFNDTGELFF. The CDR3 coding sequence is TGTGCCAGCTTCAATGACACCGGGGAGCTGTTTTTT.

The chain links TRBV9 to TRBJ2-4; 12 positions agree with TRBD2. The CDR3 consists of 17 residues. CDR1 SGDLS and CDR2 YYNGEE come from the germline V gene. With V trimmed by 0 bases and J by 5 bases, 6 bases remained unmatched. CDR3 sequence reads: CASSVALAGGGENIQYF. As DNA, the CDR3 is TGTGCCAGCAGCGTAGCTCTAGCGGGAGGGGGGGAAAACATTCAGTACTTC.

This chain links TRBV7-9 with TRBJ2-1; D is perhaps TRBD2 (7 bases). This CDR3 has 16 residues. CDR1 SEHNR and CDR2 FQNEAQ come from the germline V gene (reference sequence). The V end was cut by 1 base, the J end by 6 bases, with 16 bases between. CDR3 loop: CASSLEGLRGANEQFF. In nucleotides, the CDR3 is TGTGCCAGCAGCTTAGAGGGGCTTCGGGGGGCCAATGAGCAGTTCTTC.

The chain couples TRBV5-1 to TRBJ2-7, with 12 bases that match TRBD1. Germline V gene lookup returns CDR1 SGHRS and CDR2 YFSETQ. The CDR3 length is 14 residues. V dropped 3 bases and J dropped 7; count of bases not matched to a gene: 5. The CDR3 here is CASSWGQGAGEQYF. The CDR3 DNA sequence: TGCGCCAGCAGCTGGGGACAGGGGGCTGGAGAGCAGTACTTC.

The chain joins TRBV3-1 (or the pseudogene TRBV3-2) to TRBJ1-1; 9 nucleotides align to TRBD1. V lost 1 base, J lost 4 bases, and 7 bases stayed unmatched. There are 16 residues in the CDR3. The V gene's germline CDR1 is LGHDT and CDR2 YNNKEL (reference sequence). The DNA for the CDR3 is TGTGCCAGCAGCCAAGTACAGGGGGCACTTAGCACTGAAGCTTTCTTT. Amino acids: CASSQVQGALSTEAFF.

Written as DNA, the CDR3 is TGTGCCAGCAGCCTAGCGGGAGTAGGAGAGACCCAGTACTTC. Its translation: CASSLAGVGETQYF. The J gene is TRBJ2-5, the V gene TRBV2; TRBD2 matches at 10 bases. Per germline, CDR1 SNHLY and CDR2 FYNNEI. V was clipped by 6 bases and J by 4 bases; unmatched bases: 5. The length of the CDR3 is 14 residues. Full variable domain (remainder filled in from reference TRBV2 and TRBJ2-5): EPEVTQTPSHQVTQMGQEVILRCVPISNHLYFYWYRQILGQKVEFLVSFYNNEISEKSEIFDDQFSVERPDGSNFTLKIRSTKLEDSAMYFCASSLAGVGETQYFGPGTRLLVL.

The chain couples TRBV20-1 to TRBJ2-1; 12 bases line up with TRBD2. Germline V gene lookup returns CDR1 DFQATT and CDR2 SNEGSKA (reference sequence). Germline trimming cut 3 bases from V and 7 bases from J; bases unmatched to any gene: 7. The CDR3 loop spans 15 amino acids. Here the CDR3 reads CSASKASGRANEQFF. The CDR3 nucleotides read TGCAGTGCTAGTAAGGCTAGCGGGAGGGCAAATGAGCAGTTCTTC.

As DNA, the CDR3 is TGTGCCAGCAGCGTGCCGGGACCTAACAATGAGCAGTTCTTC. Amino acids: CASSVPGPNNEQFF. The chain employs TRBV7-3 and TRBJ2-1; tentatively, D is TRBD1 or TRBD2 (5 bases each). In germline, CDR1 is SGHTA, CDR2 FQGTGA. There are 14 residues in the CDR3. V lost 5 bases and J lost 5, with 13 bases in between.

V usage is TRBV3-1 (or the pseudogene TRBV3-2) and J usage is TRBJ2-1; D perhaps matches TRBD2 (6 bases). Germline V CDR1 and CDR2: LGHDT, YNNKEL (reference sequence). Trimming took off 3 bases at V and 1 base at J, with 10 bases between the two ends. The CDR3 loop spans 15 amino acids. CDR3 in amino acids: CASSQGLLSYNEQFF. CDR3 in DNA: TGTGCCAGCAGCCAGGGACTCCTTTCCTACAATGAGCAGTTCTTC.

The rearrangement uses TRBV4-1 and TRBJ1-3; 7 nucleotides agree with TRBD1. Germline CDR1 reads MGHRA; CDR2 reads YSYEKL. V shed 4 bases and J 5 bases; nucleotides not matched to a gene: 5. CDR3 size: 14 residues. DNA of the CDR3: TGCGCCAGCAGCCCACGACAGGGCAGAAACACCATATATTTT. It yields the protein CASSPRQGRNTIYF.

V gene TRBV5-4 combines with J gene TRBJ2-1; D gene unclear. The CDR3 is made up of 14 amino acids. V lost 2 bases, J lost 8 bases, and 14 bases lay in between. Germline V gives CDR1 SGHNT, CDR2 YYREEE (reference sequence). CDR3 region: CASSLLLGADEQFF. As DNA, the CDR3 is TGTGCCAGCAGCTTACTGTTAGGTGCCGATGAGCAGTTCTTC.

The CDR3 loop is CASRTDTGELFF. CDR3 nucleotide sequence: TGTGCGAGTCGCACTGACACCGGGGAGCTGTTTTTT. The chain recombines TRBV2 with TRBJ2-2; D gene unclear. Germline CDR1 reads SNHLY; CDR2 reads FYNNEI. This CDR3 is 12 amino acids long.

CDR3 DNA: TGTGCCTGGAGTCGGGGCCAGGGTGGCTACACCTTC. Translated, it gives CAWSRGQGGYTF. The rearrangement uses TRBV30 and TRBJ1-2; tentative D call: TRBD1 (5 bases). Trimming pared 2 bases from V and 7 bases from J, leaving 11 bases between. There are 12 residues in the CDR3. Germline-derived CDR1 and CDR2 are GTSNPN and SVGIG (reference sequence).

CDR3 sequence: CASSGGERETQYF. The CDR3 region has the DNA TGTGCCAGCAGTGGAGGGGAGAGAGAGACCCAGTACTTC. This chain connects TRBV2 to TRBJ2-5; either TRBD1 or TRBD2 may supply D (5 bases each). Germline assignment: CDR1 SNHLY and CDR2 FYNNEI. There are 13 residues in the CDR3. Trimming removed 4 bases at V and 4 bases at J, with 10 bases between.

The chain uses TRBV4-3 and TRBJ2-7; 12 bases are a match to TRBD1. The CDR3 contains 15 residues. CDR1 and CDR2 from the germline V gene are LGHNA and YSLEER. The J segment lost 5 bases and the V segment lost 3 bases, leaving 5 bases of the junction unmatched. This CDR3 is CASSQPGQGANEQYF. Written as DNA, the CDR3 is TGCGCCAGCAGCCAGCCGGGACAGGGGGCGAACGAGCAGTACTTC.

V gene TRBV19 combines with J gene TRBJ2-2; D may be TRBD1 or TRBD2 (6 bases each). Trimming removed 3 bases from V and 5 bases from J, with 13 bases in between. The CDR3 is made up of 15 amino acids. Germline lookup yields CDR1 LNHDA and CDR2 SQIVND (reference sequence). Here the CDR3 DNA reads TGTGCCAGTAGTATCCCGACAGGACTAACCGGGGAGCTGTTTTTT. Its translation: CASSIPTGLTGELFF.

V gene TRBV19 combines with J gene TRBJ1-2; D not certain. Trimming took off 6 bases at V and 8 bases at J, with 19 bases between the two ends. The germline V gene encodes CDR1 LNHDA and CDR2 SQIVND (reference sequence). CDR3 length: 14 amino acids. The CDR3 region has the DNA TGTGCCAGTAGGCTCGACCATCGGGGAGAGGGCTACACCTTC. This translates into CASRLDHRGEGYTF.

The genes are TRBV21-1 and TRBJ1-2. TRBV21-1 is a documented pseudogene. The CDR3 is made up of 14 amino acids. CDR3 loop: CASSKAGSNYGYTF. The CDR3 coding sequence is TGTGCCAGCAGCAAAGCGGGGTCCAACTATGGCTACACCTTC.

This chain connects TRBV28 to TRBJ2-7; D might be TRBD2 (5 bases). The CDR3 length is 15 residues. CDR1 and CDR2 (germline): MDHEN, SYDVKM. V lost 2 bases, J lost 0 bases, and 11 bases lay in between. The CDR3 sequence is CASSLLATTSYEQYF. Here the CDR3 DNA reads TGTGCCAGCAGTTTACTAGCTACGACCTCCTACGAGCAGTACTTC.

The rearrangement links TRBV10-3 to TRBJ2-5; no firm D call. The V end lost 9 bases, the J end lost 4 bases, and 6 bases lay between the germline ends. The CDR3 totals 10 residues. Germline CDR1 is ENHRY and CDR2 is SYGVKD. CDR3 in amino acids: CAIGRETQYF. DNA for the CDR3: TGTGCCATAGGGCGAGAGACCCAGTACTTC.

The V and J genes are TRBV28 and TRBJ2-7; D perhaps matches TRBD2 (6 bases). CDR3 length equals 15 residues. Germline V gene lookup returns CDR1 MDHEN and CDR2 SYDVKM. Trimming shortened V by 4 bases and J by 6 bases, and 19 bases separated the two germline ends. Written as DNA, the CDR3 is TGTGCCAGCAGTTCGCCGACTAGAAGGGGCTCCGAGCAGTACTTC. Translation gives CASSSPTRRGSEQYF.

This chain joins TRBV4-1 and TRBJ2-7, with 9 bases lining up with TRBD1. The CDR3 has 14 amino acids. Germline V lookup: CDR1 MGHRA, CDR2 YSYEKL. Trimming removed 6 bases from V and 4 bases from J; junction bases left unmatched: 7. The CDR3 is CASSRDRGFYEQYF. The CDR3 DNA reads TGCGCCAGCAGTCGAGACAGGGGGTTTTACGAGCAGTACTTC.

The genes are TRBV3-1 (or the pseudogene TRBV3-2) and TRBJ2-3; D unclear. Trimming removed 0 bases at V and 9 bases at J, with 10 bases between. There are 13 residues in the CDR3. The germline V gene has CDR1 LGHDT and CDR2 YNNKEL (reference sequence). CDR3 in amino acids: CASSQEFAPTQYF. The CDR3 nucleotides are TGTGCCAGCAGCCAAGAGTTCGCCCCGACGCAGTATTTT.

The chain combines TRBV30 with TRBJ2-7; the D gene is possibly TRBD2 (7 bases). This CDR3 comprises 12 residues. The germline CDR1 and CDR2 sequences are GTSNPN and SVGIG (reference sequence). V gave up 6 bases and J gave up 6 bases, with 15 bases separating them. The CDR3 coding sequence is TGTGCCTGTTCGACAGGCGGGGGCGAGCAGTACTTC. Its translation is CACSTGGGEQYF.